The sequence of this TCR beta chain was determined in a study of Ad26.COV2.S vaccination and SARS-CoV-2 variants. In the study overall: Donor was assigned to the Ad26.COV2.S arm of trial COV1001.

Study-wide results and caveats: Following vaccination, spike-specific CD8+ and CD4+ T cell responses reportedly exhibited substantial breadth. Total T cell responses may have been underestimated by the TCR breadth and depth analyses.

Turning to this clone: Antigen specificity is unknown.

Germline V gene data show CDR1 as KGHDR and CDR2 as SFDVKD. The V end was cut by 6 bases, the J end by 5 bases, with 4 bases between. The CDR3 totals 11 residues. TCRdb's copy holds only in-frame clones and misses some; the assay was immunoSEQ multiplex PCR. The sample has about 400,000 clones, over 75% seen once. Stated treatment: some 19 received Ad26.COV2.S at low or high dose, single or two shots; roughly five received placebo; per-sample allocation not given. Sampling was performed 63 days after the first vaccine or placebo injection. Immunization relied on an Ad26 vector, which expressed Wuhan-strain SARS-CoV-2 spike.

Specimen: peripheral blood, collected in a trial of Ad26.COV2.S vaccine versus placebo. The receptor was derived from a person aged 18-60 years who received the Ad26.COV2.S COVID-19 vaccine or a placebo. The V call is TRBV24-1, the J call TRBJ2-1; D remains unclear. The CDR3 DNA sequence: TGTGCCACCAGTTTCAACAATGAGCAGTTCTTC. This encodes CATSFNNEQFF.